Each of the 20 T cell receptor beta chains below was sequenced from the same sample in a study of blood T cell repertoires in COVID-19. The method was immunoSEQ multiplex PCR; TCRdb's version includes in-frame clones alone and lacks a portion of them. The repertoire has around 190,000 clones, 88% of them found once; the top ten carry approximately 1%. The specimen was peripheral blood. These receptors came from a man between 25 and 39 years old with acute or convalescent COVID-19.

The CDR3 loop is CASSHDSSYGYTF. The CDR3 coding sequence is TGTGCCAGCAGCCACGACAGTTCTTATGGCTACACCTTC. The chain has TRBV7-9 and TRBJ1-2, with D maybe TRBD1 (5 bases). This CDR3 contains 13 residues. V was pared by 5 bases and J by 5 bases, with 12 bases between. Looked up from germline, CDR1 is SEHNR and CDR2 is FQNEAQ (reference sequence).

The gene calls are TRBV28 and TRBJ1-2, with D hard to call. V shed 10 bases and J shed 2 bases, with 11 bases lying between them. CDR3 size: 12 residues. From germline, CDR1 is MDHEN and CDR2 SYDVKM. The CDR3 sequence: CAILELNYGYTF. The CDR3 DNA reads TGTGCCATACTGGAGCTAAACTATGGCTACACCTTC.

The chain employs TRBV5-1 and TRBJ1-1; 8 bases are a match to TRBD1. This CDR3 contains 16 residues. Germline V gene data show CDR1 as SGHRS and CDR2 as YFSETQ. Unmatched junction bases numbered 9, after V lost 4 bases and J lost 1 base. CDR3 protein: CASSAGQGGGNTEAFF. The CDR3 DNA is TGCGCCAGCAGCGCAGGACAGGGAGGGGGGAACACTGAAGCTTTCTTT.

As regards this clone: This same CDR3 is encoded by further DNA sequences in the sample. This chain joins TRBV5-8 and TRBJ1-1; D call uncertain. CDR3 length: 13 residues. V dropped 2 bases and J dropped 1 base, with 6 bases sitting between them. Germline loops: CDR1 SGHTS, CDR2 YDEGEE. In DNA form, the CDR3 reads TGTGCCAGCAGCTTAGGAGGGAACACTGAAGCTTTCTTT. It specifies CASSLGGNTEAFF.

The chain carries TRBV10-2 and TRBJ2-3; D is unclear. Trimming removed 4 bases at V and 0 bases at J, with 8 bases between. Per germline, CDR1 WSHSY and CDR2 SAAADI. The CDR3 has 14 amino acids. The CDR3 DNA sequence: TGCGCCAGCAGTGCGTCCTCTAGCACAGATACGCAGTATTTT. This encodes CASSASSSTDTQYF.

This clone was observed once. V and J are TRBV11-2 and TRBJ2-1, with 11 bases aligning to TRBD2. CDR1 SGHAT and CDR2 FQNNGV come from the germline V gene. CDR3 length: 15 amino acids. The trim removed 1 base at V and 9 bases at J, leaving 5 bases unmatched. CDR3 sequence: CASSLVAGGSSEQFF. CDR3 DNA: TGTGCCAGCAGCTTAGTAGCGGGAGGGTCGAGTGAGCAGTTCTTC.

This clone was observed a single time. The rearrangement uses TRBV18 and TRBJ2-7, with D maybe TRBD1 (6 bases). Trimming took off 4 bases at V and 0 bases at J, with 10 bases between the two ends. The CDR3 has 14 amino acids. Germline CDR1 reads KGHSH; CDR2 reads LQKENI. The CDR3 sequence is CASSLRGNSYEQYF. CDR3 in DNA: TGTGCCAGCTCACTCAGGGGAAACTCCTACGAGCAGTACTTC.

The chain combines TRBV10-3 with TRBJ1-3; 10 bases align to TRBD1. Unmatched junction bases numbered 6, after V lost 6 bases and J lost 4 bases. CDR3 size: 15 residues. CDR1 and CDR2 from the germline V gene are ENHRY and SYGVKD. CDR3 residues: CAIRDPGQGGNTIYF. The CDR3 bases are TGTGCCATCAGGGACCCGGGACAGGGGGGAAACACCATATATTTT.

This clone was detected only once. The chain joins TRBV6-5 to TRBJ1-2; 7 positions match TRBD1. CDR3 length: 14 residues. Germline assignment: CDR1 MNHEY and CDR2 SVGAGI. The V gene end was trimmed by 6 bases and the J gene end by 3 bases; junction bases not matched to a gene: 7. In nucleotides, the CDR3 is TGTGCCAGCAGATACAGGGGCTGGGACTATGGCTACACCTTC. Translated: CASRYRGWDYGYTF.

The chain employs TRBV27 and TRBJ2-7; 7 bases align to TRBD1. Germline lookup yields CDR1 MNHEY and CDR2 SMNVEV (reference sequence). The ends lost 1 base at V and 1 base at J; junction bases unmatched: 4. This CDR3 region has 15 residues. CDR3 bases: TGTGCCAGCAGTTTATTAGGGACAGCTTCCTACGAGCAGTACTTC. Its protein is CASSLLGTASYEQYF.

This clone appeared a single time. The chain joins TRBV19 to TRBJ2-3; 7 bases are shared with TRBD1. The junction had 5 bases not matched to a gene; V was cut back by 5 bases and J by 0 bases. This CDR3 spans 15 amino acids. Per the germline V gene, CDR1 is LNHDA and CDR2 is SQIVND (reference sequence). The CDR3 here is CASSFRDRSTDTQYF. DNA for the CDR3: TGTGCCAGTAGTTTCCGGGACAGAAGCACAGATACGCAGTATTTT.

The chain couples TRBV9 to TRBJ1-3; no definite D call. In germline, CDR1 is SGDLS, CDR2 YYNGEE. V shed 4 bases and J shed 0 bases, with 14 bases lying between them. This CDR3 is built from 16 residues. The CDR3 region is CASSTSGVRSGNTIYF. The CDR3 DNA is TGTGCCAGCAGCACCTCCGGGGTCCGCTCTGGAAACACCATATATTTT.

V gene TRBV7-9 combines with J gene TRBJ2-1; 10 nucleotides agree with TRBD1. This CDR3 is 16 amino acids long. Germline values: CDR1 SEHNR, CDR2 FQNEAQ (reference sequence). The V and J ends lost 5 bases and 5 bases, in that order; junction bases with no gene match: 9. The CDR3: CASSPPPGQGHNEQFF. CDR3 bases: TGTGCCAGCAGCCCACCCCCGGGACAGGGGCACAATGAGCAGTTCTTC.

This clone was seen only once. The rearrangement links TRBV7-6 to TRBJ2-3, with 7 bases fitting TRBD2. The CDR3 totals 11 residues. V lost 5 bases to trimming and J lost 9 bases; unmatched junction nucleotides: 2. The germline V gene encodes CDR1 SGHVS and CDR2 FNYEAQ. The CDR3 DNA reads TGTGCCAGCAGCCTCGGGGGGACGCAGTATTTT. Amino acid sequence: CASSLGGTQYF.

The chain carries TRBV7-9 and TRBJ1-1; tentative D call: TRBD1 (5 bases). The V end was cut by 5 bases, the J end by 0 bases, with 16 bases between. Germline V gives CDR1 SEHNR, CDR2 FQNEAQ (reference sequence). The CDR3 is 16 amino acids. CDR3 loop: CASSPVDSYMNTEAFF. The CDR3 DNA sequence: TGTGCCAGCAGCCCAGTAGACAGCTACATGAACACTGAAGCTTTCTTT.

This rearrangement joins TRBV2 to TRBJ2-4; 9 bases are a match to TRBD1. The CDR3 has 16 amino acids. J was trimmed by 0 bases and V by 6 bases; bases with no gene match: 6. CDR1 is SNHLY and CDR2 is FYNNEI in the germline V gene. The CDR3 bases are TGTGCCAGCAGGGTGGGACAGGGTGAAGCCAAAAACATTCAGTACTTC. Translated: CASRVGQGEAKNIQYF.

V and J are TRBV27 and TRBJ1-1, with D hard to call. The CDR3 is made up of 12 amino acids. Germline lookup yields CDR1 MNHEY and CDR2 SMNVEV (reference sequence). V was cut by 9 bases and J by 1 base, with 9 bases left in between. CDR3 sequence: CARRYRNTEAFF. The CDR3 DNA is TGTGCCAGAAGATACAGGAACACTGAAGCTTTCTTT.

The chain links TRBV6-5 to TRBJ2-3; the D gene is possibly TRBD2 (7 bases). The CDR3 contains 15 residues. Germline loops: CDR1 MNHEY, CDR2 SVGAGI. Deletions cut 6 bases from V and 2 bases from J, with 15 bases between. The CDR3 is CASRIGGGITDTQYF. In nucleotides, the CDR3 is TGTGCCAGCAGGATAGGGGGAGGGATCACAGATACGCAGTATTTT.

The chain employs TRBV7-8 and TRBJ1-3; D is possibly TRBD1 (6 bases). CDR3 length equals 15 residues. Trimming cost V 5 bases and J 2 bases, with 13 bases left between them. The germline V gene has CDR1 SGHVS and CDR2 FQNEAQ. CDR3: CASSPTGFPGNTIYF. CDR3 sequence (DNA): TGTGCCAGCAGCCCGACAGGATTTCCTGGAAACACCATATATTTT.

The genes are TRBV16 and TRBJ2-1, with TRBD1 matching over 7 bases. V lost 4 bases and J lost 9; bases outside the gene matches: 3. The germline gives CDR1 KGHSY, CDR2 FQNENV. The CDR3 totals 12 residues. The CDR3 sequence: CASSRQGFEQFF. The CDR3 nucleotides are TGTGCCAGCAGCCGACAGGGTTTTGAGCAGTTCTTC.